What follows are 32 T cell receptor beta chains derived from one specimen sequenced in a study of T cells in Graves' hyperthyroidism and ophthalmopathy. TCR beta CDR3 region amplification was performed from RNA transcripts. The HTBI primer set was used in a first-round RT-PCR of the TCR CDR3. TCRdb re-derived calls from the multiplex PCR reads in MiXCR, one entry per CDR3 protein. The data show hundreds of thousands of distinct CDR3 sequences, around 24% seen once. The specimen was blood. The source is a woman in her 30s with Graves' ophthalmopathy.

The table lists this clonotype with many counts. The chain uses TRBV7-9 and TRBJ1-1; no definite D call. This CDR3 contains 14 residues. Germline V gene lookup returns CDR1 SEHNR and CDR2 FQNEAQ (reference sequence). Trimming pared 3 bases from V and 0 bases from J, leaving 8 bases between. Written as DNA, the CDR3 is TGTGCCAGCAGCTTCCTGAGGGTGAACACTGAAGCTTTCTTT. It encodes CASSFLRVNTEAFF. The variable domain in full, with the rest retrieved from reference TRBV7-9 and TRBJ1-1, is DTGVSQNPRHKITKRGQNVTFRCDPISEHNRLYWYRQTLGQGPEFLTYFQNEAQLEKSRLLSDRFSAERPKGSFSTLEIQRTEQGDSAMYLCASSFLRVNTEAFFGQGTRLTVV.

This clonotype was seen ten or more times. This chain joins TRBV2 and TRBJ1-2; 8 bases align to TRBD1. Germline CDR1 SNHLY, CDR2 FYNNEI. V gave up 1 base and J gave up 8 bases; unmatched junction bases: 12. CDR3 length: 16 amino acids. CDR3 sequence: CASSEVGQGAFSGYTF. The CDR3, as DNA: TGTGCCAGCAGTGAAGTTGGACAGGGAGCGTTTAGCGGCTACACCTTC. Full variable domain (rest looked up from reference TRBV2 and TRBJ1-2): EPEVTQTPSHQVTQMGQEVILRCVPISNHLYFYWYRQILGQKVEFLVSFYNNEISEKSEIFDDQFSVERPDGSNFTLKIRSTKLEDSAMYFCASSEVGQGAFSGYTFGSGTRLTVV.

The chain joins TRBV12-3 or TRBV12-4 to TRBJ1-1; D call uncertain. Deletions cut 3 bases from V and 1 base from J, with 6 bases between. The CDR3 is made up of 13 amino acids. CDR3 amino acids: CASSFQQNTEAFF. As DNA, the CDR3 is TGTGCCAGCAGTTTCCAACAGAACACTGAAGCTTTCTTT.

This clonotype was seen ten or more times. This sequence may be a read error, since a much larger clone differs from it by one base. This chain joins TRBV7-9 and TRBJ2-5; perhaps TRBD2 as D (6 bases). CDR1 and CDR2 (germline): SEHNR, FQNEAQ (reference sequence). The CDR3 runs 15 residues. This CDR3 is CASSLGAGGRETKYF. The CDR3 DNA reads TGTGCCAGCAGCTTAGGGGCAGGAGGGAGAGAGACCAAGTACTTC.

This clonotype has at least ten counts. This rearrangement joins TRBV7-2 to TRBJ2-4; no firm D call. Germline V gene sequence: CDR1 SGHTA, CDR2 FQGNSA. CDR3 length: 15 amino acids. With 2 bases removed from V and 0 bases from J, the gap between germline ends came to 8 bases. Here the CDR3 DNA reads TGTGCCAGCAGCTTATCGACGGTAGCCAAAAACATTCAGTACTTC. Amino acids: CASSLSTVAKNIQYF.

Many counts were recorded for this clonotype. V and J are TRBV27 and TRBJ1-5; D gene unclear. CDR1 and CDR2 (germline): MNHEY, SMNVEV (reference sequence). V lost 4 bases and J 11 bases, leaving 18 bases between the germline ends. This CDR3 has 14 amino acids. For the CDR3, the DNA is TGTGCCAGCAGTTCCTACCTGGACCTATCAGCCCAGCATTTT. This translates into CASSSYLDLSAQHF.

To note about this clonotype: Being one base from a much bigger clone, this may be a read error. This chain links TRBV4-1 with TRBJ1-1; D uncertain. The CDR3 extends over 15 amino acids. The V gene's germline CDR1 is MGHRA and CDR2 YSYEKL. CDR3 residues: CASCQSATLNTEAFF. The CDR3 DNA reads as TGCGCCAGCTGCCAGTCTGCGACACTCAACACTGAAGCTTTCTTT.

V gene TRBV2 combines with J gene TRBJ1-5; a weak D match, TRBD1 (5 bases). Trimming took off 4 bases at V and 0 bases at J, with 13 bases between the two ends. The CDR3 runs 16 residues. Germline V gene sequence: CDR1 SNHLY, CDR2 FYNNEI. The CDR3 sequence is CASSVWGPSSNQPQHF. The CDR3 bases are TGTGCCAGCAGTGTGTGGGGACCGAGTAGCAATCAGCCCCAGCATTTT.

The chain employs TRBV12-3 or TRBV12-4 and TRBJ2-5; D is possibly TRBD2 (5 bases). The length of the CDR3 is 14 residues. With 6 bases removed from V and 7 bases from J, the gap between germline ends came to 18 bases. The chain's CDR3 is CASSPGLAIGTQYF. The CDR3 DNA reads TGTGCCAGCAGCCCTGGACTCGCCATCGGGACCCAGTACTTC.

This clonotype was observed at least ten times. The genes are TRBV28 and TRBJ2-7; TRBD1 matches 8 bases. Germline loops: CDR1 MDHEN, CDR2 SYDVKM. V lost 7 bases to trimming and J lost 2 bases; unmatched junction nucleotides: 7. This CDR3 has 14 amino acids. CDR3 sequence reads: CASTPGQGTYEQYF. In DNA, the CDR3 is TGTGCCAGCACTCCCGGACAGGGAACCTACGAGCAGTACTTC.

The CDR3 nucleotides read TGTGCCACCCTAGGGGCGGGGGCCAGCACAGATACGCAGTATTTT. Protein: CATLGAGASTDTQYF. The chain employs TRBV10-3 and TRBJ2-3; D possibly corresponds to TRBD2 (7 bases). There are 15 residues in the CDR3. The germline gives CDR1 ENHRY, CDR2 SYGVKD. Deletions cut 10 bases from V and 0 bases from J, with 17 bases between.

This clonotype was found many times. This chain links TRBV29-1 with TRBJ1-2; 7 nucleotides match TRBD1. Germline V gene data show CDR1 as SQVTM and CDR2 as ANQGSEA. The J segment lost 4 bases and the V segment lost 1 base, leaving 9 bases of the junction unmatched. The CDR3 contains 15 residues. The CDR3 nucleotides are TGCAGCGTTGAAGGACCGAGACAGGGCCTCTATGGCTACACCTTC. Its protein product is CSVEGPRQGLYGYTF.

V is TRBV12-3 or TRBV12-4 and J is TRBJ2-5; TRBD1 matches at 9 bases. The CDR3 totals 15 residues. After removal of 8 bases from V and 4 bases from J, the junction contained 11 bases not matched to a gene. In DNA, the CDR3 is TGTGCCAGCGGACCCCCGGACAGGGGCCGAGAGACCCAGTACTTC. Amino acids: CASGPPDRGRETQYF.

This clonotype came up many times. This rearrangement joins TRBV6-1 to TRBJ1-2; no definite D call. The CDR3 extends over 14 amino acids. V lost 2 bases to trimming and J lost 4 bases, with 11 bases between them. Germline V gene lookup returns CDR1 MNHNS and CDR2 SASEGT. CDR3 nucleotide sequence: TGTGCCAGCAGTGAATCAGGCCTCCCCTATGGCTACACCTTC. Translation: CASSESGLPYGYTF.

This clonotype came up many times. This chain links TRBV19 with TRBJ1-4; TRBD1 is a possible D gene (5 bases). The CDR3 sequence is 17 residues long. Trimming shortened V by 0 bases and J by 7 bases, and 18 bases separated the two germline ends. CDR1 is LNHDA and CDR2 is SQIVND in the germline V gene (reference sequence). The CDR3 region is CASSIDLWAGRREKLFF. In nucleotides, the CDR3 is TGTGCCAGTAGTATAGATCTATGGGCAGGGCGGCGTGAAAAACTGTTTTTT. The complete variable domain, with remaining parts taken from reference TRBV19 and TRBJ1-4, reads DGGITQSPKYLFRKEGQNVTLSCEQNLNHDAMYWYRQDPGQGLRLIYYSQIVNDFQKGDIAEGYSVSREKKESFPLTVTSAQKNPTAFYLCASSIDLWAGRREKLFFGSGTQLSVL.

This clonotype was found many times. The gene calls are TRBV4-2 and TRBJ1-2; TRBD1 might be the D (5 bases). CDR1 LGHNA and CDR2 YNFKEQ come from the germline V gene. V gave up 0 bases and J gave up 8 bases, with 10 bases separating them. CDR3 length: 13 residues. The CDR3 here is CASSQDEGLGYTF. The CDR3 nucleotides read TGTGCCAGCAGCCAAGATGAGGGACTGGGCTACACCTTC.

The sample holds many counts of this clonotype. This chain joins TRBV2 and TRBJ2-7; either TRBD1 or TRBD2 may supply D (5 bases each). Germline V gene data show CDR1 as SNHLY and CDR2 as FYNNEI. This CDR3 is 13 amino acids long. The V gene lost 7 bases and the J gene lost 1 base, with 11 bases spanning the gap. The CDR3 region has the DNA TGTGCCAGCATGGGACGGTTTTCCTACGAGCAGTACTTC. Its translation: CASMGRFSYEQYF.

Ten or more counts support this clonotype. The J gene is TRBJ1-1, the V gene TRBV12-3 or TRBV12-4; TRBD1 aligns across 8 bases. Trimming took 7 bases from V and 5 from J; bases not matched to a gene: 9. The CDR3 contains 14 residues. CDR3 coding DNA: TGTGCCAGCAAGTCCAGTGGACAGGGAACTGAAGCTTTCTTT. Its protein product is CASKSSGQGTEAFF.

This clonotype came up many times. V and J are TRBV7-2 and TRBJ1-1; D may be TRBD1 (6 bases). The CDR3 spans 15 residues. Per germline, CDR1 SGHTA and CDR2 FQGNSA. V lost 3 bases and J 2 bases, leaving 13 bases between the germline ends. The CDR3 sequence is CASSFPGTLNTEAFF. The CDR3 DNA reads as TGTGCCAGCAGCTTTCCCGGGACACTAAACACTGAAGCTTTCTTT.

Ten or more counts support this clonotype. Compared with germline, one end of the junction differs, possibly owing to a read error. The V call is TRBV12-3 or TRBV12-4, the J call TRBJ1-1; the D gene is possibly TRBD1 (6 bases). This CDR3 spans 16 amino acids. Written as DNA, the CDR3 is TGTGCCAGCAGCTTAGGGGGGTTGATAACGAACACTGAAGCTTTCTTT. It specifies CASSLGGLITNTEAFF.

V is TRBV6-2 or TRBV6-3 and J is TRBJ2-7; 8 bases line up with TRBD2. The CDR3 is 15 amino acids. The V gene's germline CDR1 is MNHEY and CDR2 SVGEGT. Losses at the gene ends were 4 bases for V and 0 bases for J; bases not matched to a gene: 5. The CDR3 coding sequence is TGTGCCAGCAGTTGGGAGCGGGGGAACTCCTACGAGCAGTACTTC. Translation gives CASSWERGNSYEQYF.

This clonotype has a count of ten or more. The CDR3 protein is CASSLTFQNTEAFF. CDR3 DNA: TGTGCCAGCAGCCTGACATTCCAGAACACTGAAGCTTTCTTT. The genes are TRBV11-2 and TRBJ1-1; D not resolved. This CDR3 has 14 amino acids. In germline, CDR1 is SGHAT, CDR2 FQNNGV. Between the trimmed V and J ends, which lost 5 bases and 1 base, there was a span of 11 bases.

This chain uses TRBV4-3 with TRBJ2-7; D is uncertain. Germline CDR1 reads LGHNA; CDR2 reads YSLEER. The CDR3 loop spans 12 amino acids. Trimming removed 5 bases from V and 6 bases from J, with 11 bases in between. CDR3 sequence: CASSTTTGEQYF. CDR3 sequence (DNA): TGCGCCAGCAGCACGACAACGGGCGAGCAGTACTTC.

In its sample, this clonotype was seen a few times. Here the CDR3 DNA reads TGTGCCAGCAGTAGCAGGGGATCTAACTATGGCTACACCTTC. This encodes CASSSRGSNYGYTF. The chain recombines TRBV12-3 or TRBV12-4 with TRBJ1-2; D may be TRBD1 (6 bases). Trimming cost V 5 bases and J 0 bases, with 10 bases left between them. This CDR3 contains 14 residues.

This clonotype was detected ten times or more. CDR3 DNA sequence: TGTGCCAGCAGTTCTGGGCAGGGGTTCGACGAGCAGTACTTC. This sequence encodes CASSSGQGFDEQYF. The gene calls are TRBV6-5 and TRBJ2-7; TRBD1 is a possible D gene (6 bases). CDR1 is MNHEY, CDR2 SVGAGI, per germline. Trimming took off 4 bases at V and 5 bases at J, with 15 bases between the two ends. The CDR3 totals 14 residues.

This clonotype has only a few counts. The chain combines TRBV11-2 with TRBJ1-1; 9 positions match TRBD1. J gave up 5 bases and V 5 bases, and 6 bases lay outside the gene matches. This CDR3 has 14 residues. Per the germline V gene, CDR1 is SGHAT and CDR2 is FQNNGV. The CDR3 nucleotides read TGTGCCAGCAGCGAACAGGGGGCACGGACTGAAGCTTTCTTT. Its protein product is CASSEQGARTEAFF.

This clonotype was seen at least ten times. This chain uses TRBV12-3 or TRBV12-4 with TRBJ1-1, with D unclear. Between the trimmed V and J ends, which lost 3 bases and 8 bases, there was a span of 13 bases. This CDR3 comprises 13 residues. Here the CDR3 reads CASSFDLGAEAFF. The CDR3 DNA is TGTGCCAGCAGTTTTGATTTAGGAGCGGAAGCTTTCTTT.

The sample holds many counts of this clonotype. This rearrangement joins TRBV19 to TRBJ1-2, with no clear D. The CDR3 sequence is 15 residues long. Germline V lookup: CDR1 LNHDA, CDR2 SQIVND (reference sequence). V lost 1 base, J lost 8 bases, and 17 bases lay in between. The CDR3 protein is CASSIGHSSHGGYTF. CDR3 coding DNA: TGTGCCAGTAGTATAGGGCACAGTTCCCATGGAGGCTACACCTTC. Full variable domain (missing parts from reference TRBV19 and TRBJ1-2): DGGITQSPKYLFRKEGQNVTLSCEQNLNHDAMYWYRQDPGQGLRLIYYSQIVNDFQKGDIAEGYSVSREKKESFPLTVTSAQKNPTAFYLCASSIGHSSHGGYTFGSGTRLTVV.

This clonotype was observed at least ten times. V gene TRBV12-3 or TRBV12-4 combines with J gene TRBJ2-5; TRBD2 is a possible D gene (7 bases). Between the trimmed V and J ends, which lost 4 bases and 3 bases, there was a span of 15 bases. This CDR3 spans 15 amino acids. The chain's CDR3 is CASSSRGRAEETQYF. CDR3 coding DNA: TGTGCCAGCAGTTCAAGGGGGAGGGCCGAAGAGACCCAGTACTTC.

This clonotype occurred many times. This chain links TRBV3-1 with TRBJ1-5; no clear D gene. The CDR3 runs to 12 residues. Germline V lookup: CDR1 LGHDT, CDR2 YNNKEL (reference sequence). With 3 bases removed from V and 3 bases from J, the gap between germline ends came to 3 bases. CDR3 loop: CASSQPNQPQHF. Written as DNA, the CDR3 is TGTGCCAGCAGCCAGCCCAATCAGCCCCAGCATTTT. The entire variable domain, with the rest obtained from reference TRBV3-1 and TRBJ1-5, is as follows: DTAVSQTPKYLVTQMGNDKSIKCEQNLGHDTMYWYKQDSKKFLKIMFSYNNKELIINETVPNRFSPKSPDKAHLNLHINSLELGDSAVYFCASSQPNQPQHFGDGTRLSIL.

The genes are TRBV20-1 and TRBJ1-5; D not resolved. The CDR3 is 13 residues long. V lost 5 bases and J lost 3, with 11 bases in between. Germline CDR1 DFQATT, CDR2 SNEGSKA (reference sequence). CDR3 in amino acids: CSASYSVNQPQHF. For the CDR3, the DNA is TGCAGTGCTTCTTACAGCGTCAATCAGCCCCAGCATTTT.

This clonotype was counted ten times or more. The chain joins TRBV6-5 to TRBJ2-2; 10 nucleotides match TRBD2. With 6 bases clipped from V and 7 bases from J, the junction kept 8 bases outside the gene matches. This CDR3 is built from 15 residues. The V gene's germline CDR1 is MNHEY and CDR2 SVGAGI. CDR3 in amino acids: CASRVGTSDGGELFF. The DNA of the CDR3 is TGTGCCAGCAGAGTCGGGACTAGCGATGGCGGGGAGCTGTTTTTT.